Below, 9 T cell receptor beta chains from the same sample are listed, as sequenced in a study of cytomegalovirus exposure and HLA in healthy donors. TCRdb's table, derived via immunoSEQ multiplex PCR, lists solely in-frame clones and lacks some. The table lists approximately 58,000 clones, about 91% of them singletons. The sequenced sample was PBMCs. The source is a woman aged 25 to 39 in good health and CMV-seronegative.

The genes are TRBV29-1 and TRBJ1-2, with a possible D match to TRBD1 (5 bases). There are 12 residues in the CDR3. V was trimmed by 7 bases and J by 4 bases, leaving 13 bases between them. Germline V gene data show CDR1 as SQVTM and CDR2 as ANQGSEA. The CDR3 nucleotides are TGCAGCGCCCGGCCCGGGGGCTATGGCTACACCTTC. Amino acid sequence: CSARPGGYGYTF.

The V call is TRBV19, the J call TRBJ2-7; weak D call: TRBD1 (5 bases). Trimming removed 1 base at V and 1 base at J, with 8 bases between. The CDR3 consists of 14 residues. The germline gives CDR1 LNHDA, CDR2 SQIVND (reference sequence). The CDR3 coding sequence is TGTGCCAGTAGTATAGGCCAGGGATCCTACGAGCAGTACTTC. It is translated as CASSIGQGSYEQYF.

CDR3 DNA sequence: TGTGCCATCAGTGAGCGACTTAGCGGGAGCGACGGCAGCAATGAGCAGTTCTTC. Translating gives CAISERLSGSDGSNEQFF. The chain combines TRBV10-3 with TRBJ2-1; 9 bases line up with TRBD2. This CDR3 region has 18 residues. Germline CDR1 reads ENHRY; CDR2 reads SYGVKD. Unmatched junction bases numbered 14, after V lost 2 bases and J lost 6 bases.

In this sample, this clone turned up a few times. The rearrangement joins TRBV6-5 to TRBJ1-2; the D is unclear. V gave up 7 bases and J gave up 5 bases, with 20 bases separating them. The CDR3 sequence is 15 residues long. Germline values: CDR1 MNHEY, CDR2 SVGAGI. The chain's CDR3 is CASTSTAGFLYGYTF. CDR3 DNA sequence: TGTGCCAGCACCAGCACGGCGGGCTTCCTTTATGGCTACACCTTC.

This chain joins TRBV25-1 and TRBJ2-5; a possible D gene is TRBD1 (5 bases). CDR1 is MGHDK, CDR2 SYGVNS, per germline. V was pared by 11 bases and J by 0 bases, with 13 bases between. The CDR3 has 13 amino acids. CDR3 sequence reads: CACEQAYQETQYF. The CDR3 DNA reads TGTGCCTGTGAACAGGCGTACCAAGAGACCCAGTACTTC.

The CDR3 is CASSPLLQGSGYTF. CDR3 in DNA: TGTGCCAGCAGCCCGCTCCTACAGGGCTCGGGCTACACCTTC. The chain has TRBV7-8 and TRBJ1-2, with TRBD1 as a possible D gene (6 bases). This CDR3 has 14 amino acids. The V end was cut by 5 bases, the J end by 8 bases, with 18 bases between. Germline CDR1 and CDR2: SGHVS and FQNEAQ.

This chain links TRBV6-5 with TRBJ2-7; D gene uncertain. The CDR3 has 13 residues. V was clipped by 6 bases and J by 2 bases, with 11 bases between them. CDR1 is MNHEY, CDR2 SVGAGI, per germline. The chain's CDR3 is CASRSLLAYEQYF. CDR3 DNA: TGTGCCAGCAGGTCTCTCTTAGCCTACGAGCAGTACTTC.

This clone was detected once. The J gene is TRBJ1-1, the V gene TRBV14; 8 bases align to TRBD1. Trimming removed 4 bases from V and 1 base from J; junction bases left unmatched: 8. This CDR3 is 16 amino acids long. CDR1 and CDR2 (germline): SGHDN, FVKESK. The CDR3 spells CASSRDPGGWNTEAFF. The CDR3 DNA is TGTGCCAGCAGCCGGGATCCAGGGGGCTGGAACACTGAAGCTTTCTTT.

V usage is TRBV9 and J usage is TRBJ1-1; 9 bases are shared with TRBD1. The germline CDR1 and CDR2 sequences are SGDLS and YYNGEE. Trimming took 4 bases from V and 7 from J; bases not matched to a gene: 11. The CDR3 runs 15 residues. CDR3: CASSPPGTGRREAFF. DNA of the CDR3: TGTGCCAGCAGCCCCCCCGGGACAGGGCGACGTGAAGCTTTCTTT. The full variable domain, with the rest looked up from reference TRBV9 and TRBJ1-1, is DSGVTQTPKHLITATGQRVTLRCSPRSGDLSVYWYQQSLDQGLQFLIQYYNGEERAKGNILERFSAQQFPDLHSELNLSSLELGDSALYFCASSPPGTGRREAFFGQGTRLTVV.